The rows below give T cell receptor beta chains drawn from one sample of a study of shared clonotypes between healthy human individuals. Repertoires were generated with immunoSEQ multiplex PCR, while TCRdb's copy carries only in-frame clones and drops some. The profile shows roughly 590,000 clones, about 95% of them singletons. Sequencing was done on a sample of naive CD8+ T cells sorted from blood. The receptors here all came from a woman aged 25 to 39 in good health. Both conserved end residues are part of each CDR3. A D gene is named only where the DNA matches it firmly.

D gene | CDR3 length | J gene | V gene | CDR3 DNA | CDR3 protein
TRBD2 | 18 | TRBJ2-2 | TRBV13 | TGTGCCAGCAGCTTAGGCCTCGAAGGACTAGCGGACACCGGGGAGCTGTTTTTT | CASSLGLEGLADTGELFF
TRBD1 | 15 | TRBJ2-6 | TRBV29-1 | TGCAGCGTCCTCAGGACAGGGTCTGGGGCCAACGTCCTGACTTTC | CSVLRTGSGANVLTF
- | 15 | TRBJ2-7 | TRBV6-5 | TGTGCCAGCAGCTCCTGGGGGGGCAGGCCTCTCGAGCAGTACTTC | CASSSWGGRPLEQYF
- | 15 | TRBJ1-4 | TRBV2 | TGTGCCAGCACCGAAGGAGGAGCAACTAATGAAAAACTGTTTTTT | CASTEGGATNEKLFF
- | 11 | TRBJ2-7 | TRBV11-2 | TGTGCCAGCAGCTACGGACACGAGCAGTACTTC | CASSYGHEQYF
TRBD2 | 17 | TRBJ2-3 | TRBV7-6 | TGTGCCAGCAGCCCTCGGGGGGGCGGAGGGATTTCAGATACGCAGTATTTT | CASSPRGGGGISDTQYF
- | 17 | TRBJ2-1 | TRBV4-1 | TGCGCCAGCAGCCAAGATAGGGCCAGGGTAGAAAAGGATGAGCAGTTCTTC | CASSQDRARVEKDEQFF
- | 14 | TRBJ2-5 | TRBV2 | TGTGCCAGCAGTGAAGCAGGAGGTCGAGAGACCCAGTACTTC | CASSEAGGRETQYF
TRBD2 | 17 | TRBJ2-1 | TRBV27 | TGTGCCAGCAGTTTACCCCCGGGACTAGGTTTCCACAATGAGCAGTTCTTC | CASSLPPGLGFHNEQFF
- | 12 | TRBJ2-7 | TRBV28 | TGTGCCGGCAGTCCAGACTCCGTCGAGCAGTACTTC | CAGSPDSVEQYF
TRBD2 | 16 | TRBJ2-1 | TRBV9 | TGTGCCAGCAGCGTAGAGGCTAGCGGGGGTAACAATGAGCAGTTCTTC | CASSVEASGGNNEQFF
- | 15 | TRBJ2-1 | TRBV27 | TGTGCCAGCAGTTCCCGAGGGAGCTCCTACAATGAGCAGTTCTTC | CASSSRGSSYNEQFF
- | 16 | TRBJ2-2 | TRBV7-9 | TGTGCCAGCAGCTTAGGCGGCAGGGGAATAACCGGGGAGCTGTTTTTT | CASSLGGRGITGELFF